This T cell receptor (beta chain) stems from a study of identical twins. MiXCR, applied by TCRdb to the 5' RACE reads, yields one record per CDR3 protein. Of a few hundred thousand distinct CDR3 sequences listed, roughly 9% are singletons. Germline CDR1 and CDR2: SQVTM and ANQGSEA. The CDR3 contains 13 residues. V lost 4 bases and J lost 4; bases outside the gene matches: 4. Sequenced: naive T cells sorted from blood. The clonotype originates from a woman between 45 and 65 years old in good health. This chain uses TRBV29-1 with TRBJ2-7; 10 bases are shared with TRBD1. Here the CDR3 DNA reads TGCAGCGTTGTAGGGGACAGGGGTTACGAGCAGTACTTC. Its protein product is CSVVGDRGYEQYF.